The 26 T cell receptor beta chains reported below all come from one sample, sequenced in a study of Ad26.COV2.S vaccination and SARS-CoV-2 variants. Treatment reported: approximately 18 received Ad26.COV2.S at low or high dose, single or two shots; 5 received placebo; per-sample allocation not given. Sample collection was performed on day 63 after the first vaccine or placebo injection. Some clones are missing from TCRdb's copy, which holds only in-frame ones; the method was immunoSEQ multiplex PCR. In the table there are around 450,000 clones, less than 95% of which are singletons. The source was peripheral blood, collected in a trial of Ad26.COV2.S vaccine versus placebo. These receptors came from a person between 18 and 59 years old who received the Ad26.COV2.S COVID-19 vaccine or a placebo.

This clone appeared once. J is TRBJ1-5 and V is TRBV19; TRBD1 might be the D (5 bases). Trimming took 3 bases from V and 6 from J, leaving 15 bases between them. The CDR3 extends over 15 amino acids. Germline values: CDR1 LNHDA, CDR2 SQIVND (reference sequence). The CDR3 region has the DNA TGTGCCAGTAGTATCGACAGCTCCCTTGCTCAGCCCCAGCATTTT. As protein: CASSIDSSLAQPQHF.

The chain combines TRBV4-1 with TRBJ2-5; 11 bases fit TRBD2. The CDR3 contains 16 residues. Germline trimming cut 4 bases from V and 5 bases from J; bases unmatched to any gene: 9. Germline CDR1 and CDR2: MGHRA and YSYEKL. The CDR3 spells CASSRVGTSGRETQYF. The CDR3 DNA reads TGCGCCAGCAGCCGCGTTGGGACTAGCGGTAGGGAGACCCAGTACTTC.

V usage is TRBV6-6 and J usage is TRBJ2-7; D remains ambiguous. Germline V gives CDR1 MNHNY, CDR2 SVGAGI (reference sequence). Deletions cut 8 bases from V and 1 base from J, with 12 bases between. The CDR3 contains 13 residues. The CDR3 nucleotides are TGTGCCAGCGAATTAGCTAGGTCCTACGAGCAGTACTTC. It translates to CASELARSYEQYF.

The V and J genes are TRBV6-1 and TRBJ1-2; no firm D call. Per the germline V gene, CDR1 is MNHNS and CDR2 is SASEGT. This CDR3 contains 14 residues. The V end was cut by 3 bases, the J end by 5 bases, with 13 bases between. CDR3: CASSDPDGDYGYTF. CDR3 bases: TGTGCCAGCAGTGATCCGGATGGGGATTATGGCTACACCTTC.

This clone was seen just once. V is TRBV7-2 and J is TRBJ2-7; 10 positions agree with TRBD2. Germline V lookup: CDR1 SGHTA, CDR2 FQGNSA. V gave up 3 bases and J gave up 7 bases; unmatched junction bases: 9. The CDR3 is made up of 15 amino acids. In DNA, the CDR3 is TGTGCCAGCAGCTTTTCAGCGGGAGGGCCCCGGGAGCAGTACTTC. Its translation: CASSFSAGGPREQYF.

This clone showed up just once. V usage is TRBV14 and J usage is TRBJ1-2; no clear D. Trimming removed 1 base from V and 7 bases from J, with 13 bases in between. CDR3 length equals 14 residues. Germline V gives CDR1 SGHDN, CDR2 FVKESK. CDR3 sequence (DNA): TGTGCCAGCAGCCAAGGTGCCACGTCCGCTGGCTACACCTTC. It yields the protein CASSQGATSAGYTF.

The V call is TRBV4-1, the J call TRBJ1-6, with D hard to call. CDR3 size: 14 residues. Looked up from germline, CDR1 is MGHRA and CDR2 is YSYEKL. V was cut by 0 bases and J by 9 bases, with 9 bases left in between. CDR3 sequence reads: CASSQDTTFSPLHF. DNA for the CDR3: TGCGCCAGCAGCCAAGATACCACGTTTTCACCCCTCCACTTT.

A word on this clone: Other DNA variants within this sample encode the same CDR3. The CDR3 is CASSTFYEQYF. The CDR3 bases are TGTGCCAGCAGTACGTTCTACGAGCAGTACTTC. V and J are TRBV28 and TRBJ2-7; D is undetermined. V was trimmed by 5 bases and J by 3 bases, leaving 5 bases between them. CDR1 is MDHEN and CDR2 is SYDVKM in the germline V gene. The CDR3 has 11 residues.

Only a few counts were recorded for this clone. This CDR3 is also generated by other DNA sequences in the sample. V gene TRBV28 combines with J gene TRBJ1-5; D call uncertain. V was clipped by 7 bases and J by 3 bases, with 7 bases between them. CDR1 is MDHEN, CDR2 SYDVKM, per germline. This CDR3 contains 12 residues. CDR3 amino acids: CASTRVNQPQHF. The CDR3 DNA sequence: TGTGCCAGCACGAGGGTCAATCAGCCCCAGCATTTT.

The chain has TRBV27 and TRBJ2-1, with 13 bases lining up with TRBD2. Germline V lookup: CDR1 MNHEY, CDR2 SMNVEV (reference sequence). After removal of 2 bases from V and 7 bases from J, the junction contained 20 bases not matched to a gene. The CDR3 has 21 amino acids. The CDR3 DNA follows: TGTGCCAGCAGTTTAACGACTGGACTAGCGGGAGTCGGGCGGGGGAGGAATGAGCAGTTCTTC. This sequence encodes CASSLTTGLAGVGRGRNEQFF.

This sequence joins TRBV28 and TRBJ2-5; D unresolved. The CDR3 extends over 16 amino acids. Trimming removed 3 bases at V and 0 bases at J, with 14 bases between. The germline V gene has CDR1 MDHEN and CDR2 SYDVKM. The CDR3 bases are TGTGCCAGCAGTTTTATAACAGCTAATTACCAAGAGACCCAGTACTTC. Translating it yields CASSFITANYQETQYF.

This chain connects TRBV7-9 to TRBJ1-4; 10 nucleotides match TRBD1. V gave up 5 bases and J gave up 5 bases; unmatched junction bases: 5. There are 15 residues in the CDR3. Germline V gene data show CDR1 as SEHNR and CDR2 as FQNEAQ (reference sequence). CDR3 nucleotides: TGTGCCAGCAGCCGACCGGGACAGGGGAATGAAAAACTGTTTTTT. Protein product: CASSRPGQGNEKLFF.

V usage is TRBV25-1 and J usage is TRBJ2-7; 9 positions agree with TRBD1. The germline CDR1 and CDR2 sequences are MGHDK and SYGVNS. The CDR3 runs 14 residues. Trimming at V came to 3 bases and at J to 5 bases, leaving 5 bases not matched to a gene. The CDR3 DNA follows: TGTGCCAGCAGTGAGGGGACAGGGAGGAACGAGCAGTACTTC. Translating it yields CASSEGTGRNEQYF.

The chain has TRBV6-1 and TRBJ2-7, with TRBD1 identical over 12 bases. Per the germline V gene, CDR1 is MNHNS and CDR2 is SASEGT. The CDR3 length is 14 residues. The V segment lost 3 bases and the J segment 5 bases; nucleotides outside the gene matches: 2. CDR3 sequence reads: CASSEGTGGHEQYF. DNA for the CDR3: TGTGCCAGCAGTGAGGGGACAGGGGGCCACGAGCAGTACTTC.

This rearrangement joins TRBV6-5 to TRBJ1-6; D is perhaps TRBD1 (5 bases). CDR1 is MNHEY and CDR2 is SVGAGI in the germline V gene. Deletions cut 1 base from V and 7 bases from J, with 8 bases between. This CDR3 is 14 amino acids long. CDR3 in amino acids: CASSYFRGNSPLHF. CDR3 DNA sequence: TGTGCCAGCAGTTACTTCCGGGGGAATTCACCCCTCCACTTT.

This clone was observed a few times. The gene calls are TRBV24-1 and TRBJ1-5; a possible D gene is TRBD1 (5 bases). CDR3 length equals 16 residues. Trimming shortened V by 0 bases and J by 5 bases, and 13 bases separated the two germline ends. Per germline, CDR1 KGHDR and CDR2 SFDVKD. CDR3: CATSDLPGLDDQPQHF. CDR3 coding DNA: TGTGCCACCAGTGATTTGCCGGGACTTGACGATCAGCCCCAGCATTTT.

The chain carries TRBV5-1 and TRBJ2-1, with D perhaps matching TRBD1 (6 bases). The germline V and J ends were trimmed by 0 bases and 3 bases, with 7 bases remaining between them. This CDR3 spans 14 amino acids. Germline CDR1 is SGHRS and CDR2 is YFSETQ. Here the CDR3 reads CASSLEGHYNEQFF. The CDR3 coding sequence is TGCGCCAGCAGCTTGGAGGGACACTACAATGAGCAGTTCTTC. Drawing the rest from reference TRBV5-1 and TRBJ2-1, the complete variable domain is KAGVTQTPRYLIKTRGQQVTLSCSPISGHRSVSWYQQTPGQGLQFLFEYFSETQRNKGNFPGRFSGRQFSNSRSEMNVSTLELGDSALYLCASSLEGHYNEQFFGPGTRLTVL.

The chain joins TRBV18 to TRBJ1-1; 9 bases are shared with TRBD1. Losses at the gene ends were 3 bases for V and 3 bases for J; bases not matched to a gene: 8. Germline CDR1 is KGHSH and CDR2 is LQKENI. CDR3 length: 16 residues. Here the CDR3 reads CASSPYPTGGYTEAFF. CDR3 bases: TGTGCCAGCTCACCTTACCCGACAGGGGGATACACTGAAGCTTTCTTT. The whole variable domain, remainder taken from reference TRBV18 and TRBJ1-1, is NAGVMQNPRHLVRRRGQEARLRCSPMKGHSHVYWYRQLPEEGLKFMVYLQKENIIDESGMPKERFSAEFPKEGPSILRIQQVVRGDSAAYFCASSPYPTGGYTEAFFGQGTRLTVV.

This chain uses TRBV2 with TRBJ1-4, with TRBD1 matching 10 bases. The CDR3 contains 14 residues. Trimming at V came to 4 bases and at J to 7 bases, leaving 3 bases not matched to a gene. The germline V gene has CDR1 SNHLY and CDR2 FYNNEI. The CDR3 bases are TGTGCCAGCAGTGGTGGGACAGGGGCTGAAAAACTGTTTTTT. Protein: CASSGGTGAEKLFF. Based on the CDR3 plus reference TRBV2 and TRBJ1-4, the full variable domain is EPEVTQTPSHQVTQMGQEVILRCVPISNHLYFYWYRQILGQKVEFLVSFYNNEISEKSEIFDDQFSVERPDGSNFTLKIRSTKLEDSAMYFCASSGGTGAEKLFFGSGTQLSVL.

This clone was counted once. The V gene is TRBV5-6, the J gene TRBJ2-1; TRBD1 might be the D (5 bases). CDR3 size: 14 residues. Trimming removed 0 bases from V and 2 bases from J, with 6 bases in between. CDR1 and CDR2 (germline): SGHDT, YYEEEE. DNA of the CDR3: TGTGCCAGCAGCTTGGTACAGGCCTACAATGAGCAGTTCTTC. The encoded protein is CASSLVQAYNEQFF.

The rearrangement uses TRBV5-1 and TRBJ2-5; TRBD2 aligns across 12 bases. The CDR3 is 18 amino acids. After removal of 1 base from V and 1 base from J, the junction contained 8 bases not matched to a gene. The germline gives CDR1 SGHRS, CDR2 YFSETQ. CDR3 protein: CASSLMSLAGGFQETQYF. Written as DNA, the CDR3 is TGCGCCAGCAGCTTGATGTCGCTAGCGGGAGGGTTCCAAGAGACCCAGTACTTC.

The V gene is TRBV28, the J gene TRBJ1-5; a possible D gene is TRBD1 (6 bases). The CDR3 consists of 18 residues. Trimming pared 6 bases from V and 1 base from J, leaving 22 bases between. In germline, CDR1 is MDHEN, CDR2 SYDVKM. The CDR3 sequence: CASSPTTGLGPSNQPQHF. CDR3 DNA: TGTGCCAGCAGCCCCACAACAGGGTTAGGCCCCAGCAATCAGCCCCAGCATTTT. Looking up the rest from reference TRBV28 and TRBJ1-5 gives the full variable domain: DVKVTQSSRYLVKRTGEKVFLECVQDMDHENMFWYRQDPGLGLRLIYFSYDVKMKEKGDIPEGYSVSREKKERFSLILESASTNQTSMYLCASSPTTGLGPSNQPQHFGDGTRLSIL.

This chain connects TRBV6-1 to TRBJ1-6; D perhaps matches TRBD1 (5 bases). V was pared by 1 base and J by 8 bases, with 9 bases between. The germline V gene encodes CDR1 MNHNS and CDR2 SASEGT. The CDR3 is 14 residues long. The CDR3 here is CASSEGQGDSPLHF. The DNA of the CDR3 is TGTGCCAGCAGTGAAGGGCAGGGCGATTCACCCCTCCACTTT.

This sequence joins TRBV19 and TRBJ2-7; D is ambiguous. With 2 bases removed from V and 4 bases from J, the gap between germline ends came to 6 bases. CDR3 size: 12 residues. The germline V gene has CDR1 LNHDA and CDR2 SQIVND (reference sequence). The CDR3 protein is CASSINGYEQYF. CDR3 sequence (DNA): TGTGCCAGTAGTATAAACGGTTACGAGCAGTACTTC.

The V call is TRBV7-9, the J call TRBJ2-3, with a tentative D call TRBD2 (6 bases). The CDR3 extends over 16 amino acids. The germline V gene encodes CDR1 SEHNR and CDR2 FQNEAQ (reference sequence). V was pared by 2 bases and J by 0 bases, with 12 bases between. Here the CDR3 reads CASSLLGTSSTDTQYF. The CDR3, as DNA: TGTGCCAGCAGCTTATTGGGGACTTCTAGCACAGATACGCAGTATTTT.

The chain couples TRBV4-2 to TRBJ2-1; 8 bases map to TRBD2. Germline lookup yields CDR1 LGHNA and CDR2 YNFKEQ. V lost 0 bases and J lost 6; bases outside the gene matches: 10. This CDR3 spans 17 amino acids. CDR3 residues: CASSQDPGGRGPNEQFF. CDR3 DNA sequence: TGTGCCAGCAGCCAAGATCCGGGAGGGCGGGGCCCCAATGAGCAGTTCTTC.